These T cell receptor beta chains were read from a single sample in a study of T cell repertoires in Merkel cell carcinoma. Profiling relied on immunoSEQ multiplex PCR, and the TCRdb table lists in-frame clones only, not all of them. The table lists roughly 14,000 clones, approximately 73% of them singletons. Sequenced material: tumor tissue. The source of these receptors is an adult with Merkel cell carcinoma. CDR3s include the opening cysteine and the closing phenylalanine or tryptophan. The D gene is left open where the match is weak. Clone size is not always given. Where it is, it says once, few, many or a class for expanded clones.

D | size | J | V | CDR3 | DNA
TRBD1 | NA | TRBJ2-3 | TRBV4-3 | CASSQGDRSTDTQYF | TGCGCCAGCAGCCAAGGGGACAGAAGCACAGATACGCAGTATTTT
NA | NA | TRBJ1-1 | TRBV30 | CAWRKVDRKMNTEAFF | TGTGCCTGGAGAAAGGTGGACAGAAAGATGAACACTGAAGCTTTCTTT
NA | NA | TRBJ2-7 | TRBV7-2 | CASSLQRVGGEQYF | TGTGCCAGCAGCTTACAACGGGTGGGGGGCGAGCAGTACTTC
TRBD1 | NA | TRBJ2-7 | TRBV24-1 | CATSDSGTGALYEQYF | TGTGCCACCAGTGATTCCGGGACAGGGGCCCTCTACGAGCAGTACTTC
TRBD1 | NA | TRBJ2-1 | TRBV15 | CATSSVNRGHNEQFF | TGTGCCACCAGCAGTGTGAACAGGGGACACAATGAGCAGTTCTTC
NA | NA | TRBJ1-5 | TRBV16 | CASSQEWQFLDQPQHF | TGTGCCAGCAGCCAAGAATGGCAGTTCCTCGATCAGCCCCAGCATTTT
NA | NA | TRBJ2-2 | TRBV9 | CASSHRGLAGLGQITGELFF | TGTGCCAGCAGCCATAGGGGGCTAGCGGGCCTGGGCCAAATCACCGGGGAGCTGTTTTTT
NA | NA | TRBJ1-5 | TRBV7-2 | CASSLGPQRPQHF | TGTGCCAGCAGCTTGGGACCTCAAAGGCCCCAGCATTTT
NA | NA | TRBJ1-5 | TRBV28 | CASSWGNQPQHF | TGTGCCAGCAGTTGGGGCAATCAGCCCCAGCATTTT
TRBD2 | few | TRBJ2-3 | TRBV15 | CATSSSGNTDTQYF | TGTGCCACCAGCAGTAGCGGGAACACAGATACGCAGTATTTT
TRBD1 | NA | TRBJ1-3 | TRBV5-6 | CASSSMDRGLTKPGNTIYF | TGTGCCAGCAGCTCGATGGACAGGGGACTCACTAAACCTGGAAACACCATATATTTT
TRBD1 | NA | TRBJ2-7 | TRBV28 | CASSPADRGGYEQYF | TGTGCCAGCAGCCCAGCGGACAGGGGGGGATACGAGCAGTACTTC
NA | NA | TRBJ1-5 | TRBV29-1 | CSTLDGLNQPQHF | TGCAGCACCCTGGACGGTCTCAATCAGCCCCAGCATTTT
NA | NA | TRBJ1-3 | TRBV28 | CASSNYRNTIYF | TGTGCCAGCAGTAATTATAGAAACACCATATATTTT
TRBD1 | few | TRBJ1-6 | TRBV5-5 | CASSQTGGDSPLHF | TGTGCCAGCAGCCAGACAGGGGGCGATTCACCCCTCCACTTT
NA | NA | TRBJ2-4 | TRBV20-1 | CSAEKNIQYF | TGCAGTGCTGAAAAAAACATTCAGTACTTC
NA | NA | TRBJ2-5 | TRBV27 | CASSLSGEETQYF | TGTGCCAGCAGTTTATCCGGGGAGGAGACCCAGTACTTC
NA | NA | TRBJ1-1 | TRBV9 | CASSASSGGSSTEAFF | TGTGCCAGCAGCGCCAGTAGTGGGGGGTCGAGCACTGAAGCTTTCTTT
TRBD1 | NA | TRBJ1-1 | TRBV28 | CASIKWGQGGLLNTEAFF | TGTGCCAGCATCAAATGGGGTCAGGGGGGACTTCTGAACACTGAAGCTTTCTTT
NA | few | TRBJ2-3 | TRBV7-8 | CASSIRDSYTDTQYF | TGTGCCAGCAGCATCCGGGACTCCTACACAGATACGCAGTATTTT
NA | NA | TRBJ1-2 | TRBV6-6 | CASSILTASYGYTF | TGTGCCAGCAGCATCTTGACAGCGTCCTATGGCTACACCTTC
NA | NA | TRBJ2-7 | TRBV7-2 | CASSLRNEQYF | TGTGCCAGCAGCCTTAGGAACGAGCAGTACTTC